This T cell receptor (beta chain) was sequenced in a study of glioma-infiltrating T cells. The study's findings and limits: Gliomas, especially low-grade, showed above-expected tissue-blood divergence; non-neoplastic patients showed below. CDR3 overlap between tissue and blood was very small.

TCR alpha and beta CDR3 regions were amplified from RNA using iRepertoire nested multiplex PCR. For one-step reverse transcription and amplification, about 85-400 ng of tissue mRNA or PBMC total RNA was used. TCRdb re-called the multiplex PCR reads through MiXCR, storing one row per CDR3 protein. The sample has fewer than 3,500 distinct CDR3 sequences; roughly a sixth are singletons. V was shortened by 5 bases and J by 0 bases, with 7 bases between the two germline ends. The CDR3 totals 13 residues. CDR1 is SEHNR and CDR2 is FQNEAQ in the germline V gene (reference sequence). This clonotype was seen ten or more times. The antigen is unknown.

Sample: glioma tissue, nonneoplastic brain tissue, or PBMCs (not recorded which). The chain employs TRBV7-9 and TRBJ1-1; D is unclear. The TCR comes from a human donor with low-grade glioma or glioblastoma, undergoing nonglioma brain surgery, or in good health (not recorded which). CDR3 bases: TGTGCCAGCAGCGATAACGTGAACACTGAAGCTTTCTTT. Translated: CASSDNVNTEAFF.